A selection of T cell receptor beta chains follows, all from one sample in a study of regulatory T cells. Here immunoSEQ multiplex PCR was the method, and the copy in TCRdb shows in-frame clones only, minus some. The data hold tens of thousands of clones, with approximately 93% observed a single time. Input material: conventional CD4+ T cells sorted from blood. The receptors come from a child aged 2-15 years with CD3G deficiency. Both conserved end residues are part of each CDR3. D genes are given only for firm matches. Size values are once, few and many counts, or a class for expanded clones, and some rows have none.

>TRBV7-9|TRBJ2-2|-|-
TGTGCCAGCAGCTTTAGTCCCATCGGGGAGCTGTTTTTT
CASSFSPIGELFF
>TRBV28|TRBJ2-7|-|-
TGTGCCAGCAGTGCCGTAGGGCAGAAGGCTAGCGAGCAGTACTTC
CASSAVGQKASEQYF
>TRBV7-9|TRBJ2-1|once|-
TGTGCCAGCAGTCAAAAAGGGGGGATCTACAATGAGCAGTTCTTC
CASSQKGGIYNEQFF
>TRBV28|TRBJ2-7|-|-
TGTGCCACCCGTGCCGAGACTAGGGAATACGAGCAGTACTTC
CATRAETREYEQYF
>TRBV5-1|TRBJ1-2|-|TRBD1
TGCGCCAGCAGCTTGGGACAGGGGAATGGCTACACCTTC
CASSLGQGNGYTF
>TRBV7-8|TRBJ2-7|-|-
TGTGCCAGCAGCTTAGTGTCCCGAAGCGGGTACGAGCAGTACTTC
CASSLVSRSGYEQYF
>TRBV11-1|TRBJ1-1|-|TRBD1
TGTGCCAGCAGCTTGGTCAGGGGGACTGAAGCTTTCTTT
CASSLVRGTEAFF
>TRBV11-2|TRBJ1-1|-|-
TGTGCCAGCAGCTCCTTAAGGGTCGGGACTGAAGCTTTCTTT
CASSSLRVGTEAFF
>TRBV6-6|TRBJ1-2|-|-
TGTGCCAGCAGTTACTCGATGTGGGGGAAGGGAGGCTACACCTTC
CASSYSMWGKGGYTF
>TRBV10-3|TRBJ2-7|-|-
TGTGCCATCAGCCCGACTGGCTACGAGCAGTACTTC
CAISPTGYEQYF
>TRBV28|TRBJ2-5|-|-
TGTGCCAGCAGTTCCCGGACGGCTGTGCAGGGAACCCAGTACTTC
CASSSRTAVQGTQYF
>TRBV5-1|TRBJ1-1|-|-
TGCGCCAGAAAGGGCAGGGTACAATCCACGAACACTGAAGCTTTCTTT
CARKGRVQSTNTEAFF
>TRBV5-1|TRBJ2-3|-|-
TGCGCCAGCAGCACAGGGTCGTTCACAGATACGCAGTATTTT
CASSTGSFTDTQYF
>TRBV28|TRBJ1-5|-|-
TGTGCCAGCAGTTTGGGGGGGGCGGTCTCCTATCAGCCCCAGCATTTT
CASSLGGAVSYQPQHF
>TRBV5-1|TRBJ2-7|-|-
TGCGCCAGCAGCTTGGCCCCCGGACAGTCCTACGAGCAGTACTTC
CASSLAPGQSYEQYF
>TRBV28|TRBJ2-3|-|-
TGTGCCAGCAGTGATGCAGGGACAGATACGCAGTATTTT
CASSDAGTDTQYF
>TRBV28|TRBJ2-7|-|-
TGTGCCAGCAGCCCTACGCTCTACGAGCAGTACTTC
CASSPTLYEQYF
>TRBV7-3|TRBJ2-1|-|TRBD2
TGTGCCAGCAGCTTAAACCGGCTAGCGGGAGGTAATGAGCAGTTCTTC
CASSLNRLAGGNEQFF
>TRBV5-1|TRBJ1-2|once|TRBD1
TGCGCCAGCAGCTCGGGACAGGGGCCGGCTGGGGGAGGCTACACCTTC
CASSSGQGPAGGGYTF
>TRBV6-1|TRBJ2-7|-|-
TGTGCCAGCAGTCTGGGGGGTAGCGGCTACGAGCAGTACTTC
CASSLGGSGYEQYF
>TRBV7-9|TRBJ2-1|-|TRBD2
TGTGCCAGCAGCTTAGAAGGTCGAGCGGGAGTTGGTGAGCAGTTCTTC
CASSLEGRAGVGEQFF
>TRBV19|TRBJ2-7|few|TRBD2
TGTGCCAGTAGTAAACTAGCGGGACTCGAGCAGTACTTC
CASSKLAGLEQYF
>TRBV5-1|TRBJ1-1|-|-
TGCGCCAGCAGCTTGATCAGCCCTAACACTGAAGCTTTCTTT
CASSLISPNTEAFF
>TRBV10-3|TRBJ2-3|-|TRBD2
TGTGCCATCAGGGAGGGACTAGCGGCAGATACGCAGTATTTT
CAIREGLAADTQYF
>TRBV6-1|TRBJ2-1|-|TRBD1
TGTGCCAGCAGTAAAGACAGGGGACCACTGAGATTTTACAATGAGCAGTTCTTC
CASSKDRGPLRFYNEQFF
>TRBV19|TRBJ1-2|-|TRBD1
TGTGCCAGTAGCCGGGACAGTAACTATGGCTACACCTTC
CASSRDSNYGYTF
>TRBV5-1|TRBJ2-1|-|-
TGCGCCAGCAGCTTGGGGGAACGGCGGGGCAATGAGCAGTTCTTC
CASSLGERRGNEQFF
>TRBV6-1|TRBJ1-5|few|-
TGTGCCAGCAGTGAATGGGGGGCTCAGCCCCAGCATTTT
CASSEWGAQPQHF
>TRBV28|TRBJ2-3|-|-
TGTGCCAGCAGTATCTATGCAACAGATACGCAGTATTTT
CASSIYATDTQYF
>TRBV6-1|TRBJ2-3|-|-
TGTGCCAGCAGTGAGCAGGGAAGAGATACGCAGTATTTT
CASSEQGRDTQYF
>TRBV7-9|TRBJ2-1|-|-
TGTGCCAGCAGCTCGTACGGGATCGACAATGAGCAGTTCTTC
CASSSYGIDNEQFF
>TRBV28|TRBJ1-6|-|-
TGTGCCTCCGGTGAGGATCAAACGCCCCTCCACTTT
CASGEDQTPLHF
>TRBV7-9|TRBJ2-1|-|-
TGTGCCAGCAGCCCGGGACTCGCAGCATCCAATGAGCAGTTCTTC
CASSPGLAASNEQFF
>TRBV5-1|TRBJ2-7|once|TRBD1
TGCGCCAGCAGCTTACAGGGGACAGAAGAGCAGTACTTC
CASSLQGTEEQYF
>TRBV28|TRBJ2-7|-|-
TGTGCCAGCAGTTTGGCGGGCCGGTTGGTGGAGCAGTACTTC
CASSLAGRLVEQYF
>TRBV18|TRBJ2-1|-|TRBD2
TGTGCCAGCTCAGCCGGGACTAGCGGGACCTACAATGAGCAGTTCTTC
CASSAGTSGTYNEQFF
>TRBV4-2|TRBJ2-1|-|-
TGTGCCAGCAGCCAAGGTGAACCCGGGACTCCTTGTAATGAGCAGTTCTTC
CASSQGEPGTPCNEQFF
>TRBV28|TRBJ1-2|-|-
TGTGCCAGCAGTTCGGGGTTCTATGGCTACACCTTC
CASSSGFYGYTF
>TRBV6-1|TRBJ1-4|-|TRBD1
TGTGCCAGCAGTGAACCCCAGGGGGGTGAAAAACTGTTTTTT
CASSEPQGGEKLFF
>TRBV28|TRBJ2-7|-|TRBD1
TGTGCCAGCAGTTCAGGGGGCGACGAGCAGTACTTC
CASSSGGDEQYF
>TRBV10-3|TRBJ2-7|-|-
TGTGCCACCCGGGACGGGGCCTACGAGCAGTACTTC
CATRDGAYEQYF
>TRBV2|TRBJ2-3|-|TRBD1
TGTGCCAGCAGTGTTAGGACAGGGGTTGGCGATACGCAGTATTTT
CASSVRTGVGDTQYF
>TRBV6-1|TRBJ1-4|-|-
TGTGCCAGCAGAAGGGGAGGTAATGAAAAACTGTTTTTT
CASRRGGNEKLFF
>TRBV5-1|TRBJ2-7|-|-
TGCGCCAGCAGCTTTTCGGGCGCCGAGCAGTACTTC
CASSFSGAEQYF
>TRBV5-1|TRBJ2-2|-|-
TGCGCCAGCAGCTTGGGACTAAATGGTAGGACCGGGGAGCTGTTTTTT
CASSLGLNGRTGELFF
>TRBV27|TRBJ2-2|-|-
TGTGCCAGCAGTCCGCAGGGGAGCACCGGGGAGCTGTTTTTT
CASSPQGSTGELFF
>TRBV6-1|TRBJ2-7|-|-
TGTGCCAGCAGTGGGAGACACCCCTACGAGCAGTACTTC
CASSGRHPYEQYF
>TRBV18|TRBJ1-1|-|-
TGTGCCAGCTCGCCACAACCAGTCATGAACACTGAAGCTTTCTTT
CASSPQPVMNTEAFF
>TRBV10-3|TRBJ2-3|-|TRBD2
TGTGCCATCAGTGACGGACTAGCCGGGAGAGATACGCAGTATTTT
CAISDGLAGRDTQYF
>TRBV28|TRBJ1-4|-|-
TGTGCCAGCAGTTCCCGGGGCAGACAGTTCAATGAAAAACTGTTTTTT
CASSSRGRQFNEKLFF
>TRBV18|TRBJ2-7|-|-
TGTGCCAGCTCACTGGCGGGACGGGGGGAGCAGTACTTC
CASSLAGRGEQYF
>TRBV5-1|TRBJ1-4|-|-
TGCGCCAGCAGGCCGACAGGCCAACCTTATGAAAAACTGTTTTTT
CASRPTGQPYEKLFF
>TRBV11-2|TRBJ2-2|-|-
TGTGCCAGCAGCCTATCGGTTGGGGGGGAGCTGTTTTTT
CASSLSVGGELFF
>TRBV7-9|TRBJ2-1|-|TRBD1
TGTGCCAGCAGCCGCGACAGGGGCAATGAGCAGTTCTTC
CASSRDRGNEQFF
>TRBV6-1|TRBJ2-7|-|TRBD2
TGTGCCAGCAGTGACCCCGGGACTAGGCCGCAGTACTTC
CASSDPGTRPQYF